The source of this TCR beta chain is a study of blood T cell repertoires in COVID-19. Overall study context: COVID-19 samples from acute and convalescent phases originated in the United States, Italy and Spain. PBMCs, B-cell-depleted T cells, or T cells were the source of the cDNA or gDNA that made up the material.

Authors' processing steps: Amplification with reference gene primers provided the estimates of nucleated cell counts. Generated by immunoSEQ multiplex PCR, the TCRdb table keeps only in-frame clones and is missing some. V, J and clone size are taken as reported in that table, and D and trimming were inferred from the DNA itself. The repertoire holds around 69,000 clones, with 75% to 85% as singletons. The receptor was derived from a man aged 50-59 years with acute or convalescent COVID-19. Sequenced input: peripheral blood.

The CDR3 coding sequence is TGTGCCAGCTCGGGGTTGGGGGGAGAAAAACTGTTTTTT. Encoded protein: CASSGLGGEKLFF. The chain has TRBV3-1 (or the pseudogene TRBV3-2) and TRBJ1-4; a possible D gene is TRBD1 (5 bases). Germline CDR1 reads LGHDT; CDR2 reads YNNKEL (reference sequence). The CDR3 runs 13 residues. V dropped 8 bases and J dropped 8 bases, with 15 bases sitting between them.